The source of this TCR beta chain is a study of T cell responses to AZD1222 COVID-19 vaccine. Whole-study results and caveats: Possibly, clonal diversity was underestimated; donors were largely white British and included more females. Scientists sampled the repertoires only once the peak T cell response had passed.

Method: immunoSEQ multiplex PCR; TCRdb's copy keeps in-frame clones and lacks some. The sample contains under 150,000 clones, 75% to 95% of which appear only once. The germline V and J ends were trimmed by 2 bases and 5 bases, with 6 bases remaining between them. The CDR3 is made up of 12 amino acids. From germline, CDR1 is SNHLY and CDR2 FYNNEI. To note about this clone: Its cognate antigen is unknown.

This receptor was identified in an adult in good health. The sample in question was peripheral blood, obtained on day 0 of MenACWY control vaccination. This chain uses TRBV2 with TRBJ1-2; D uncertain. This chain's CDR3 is CASSESRYGYTF. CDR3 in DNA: TGTGCCAGCAGTGAATCACGATATGGCTACACCTTC.